This TCR beta chain was captured by sequencing in a study of shared clonotypes between healthy human individuals. The study's findings and limits: Inspection by rarefaction showed sorted-subset sequencing to be incomplete despite large depth.

Naive CD8 cells lacked CD45RO, underwent positive selection for CCR7 and left out terminally differentiated effector memory CD45RA+ cells. Note on this clone: As yet, its antigen is unknown.

This CDR3 has 16 residues. The V gene's germline CDR1 is SGHAT and CDR2 FQNNGV. V shed 5 bases, J shed 5 bases, and the junction held 14 bases outside the gene matches. Produced via immunoSEQ multiplex PCR; TCRdb's table is partial and in-frame only. The profile shows some 2.1 million clones, 93% of them singletons. The chain combines TRBV11-2 with TRBJ2-5; 7 bases are a match to TRBD1. The sample was naive CD8+ T cells from PBMCs. This receptor was identified in a man aged 18 to 35 in good health. Some clones in this sample may be carry-over from other donors' samples. CDR3 protein: CASSKSRDSLRETQYF. In DNA form, the CDR3 reads TGTGCCAGCAGCAAAAGCCGGGACAGCCTCCGGGAGACCCAGTACTTC.